The T cell receptor (beta chain) under discussion was sequenced for a study of early T cells in non-severe SARS-CoV-2 infection. On the study more broadly: With bulk RNA from unsorted whole blood as input, sequencing yielded unpaired chains. Study results and limitations: VDJdb matches were skewed toward anti-spike CD8 T cell responses.

Individual cDNA molecules were tagged with unique molecular identifiers. TCRdb used MiXCR to reprocess the 5' RACE reads, holding one entry per CDR3 protein. The sample contains around 21,000 distinct CDR3 sequences, 4% of which appear only once. The sample holds many counts of this clonotype. Its specificity is not known. The CDR3 has 14 residues. CDR1 SGHVS and CDR2 FNYEAQ come from the germline V gene. The J segment lost 6 bases and the V segment lost 7 bases, leaving 8 bases of the junction unmatched. V gene TRBV7-6 combines with J gene TRBJ2-5, with 10 bases lining up with TRBD2. The sequencing sample was made of whole blood. The origin of this receptor is an adult who was a healthcare worker with PCR-confirmed SARS-CoV-2 infection or an uninfected control (not recorded which). CDR3 nucleotide sequence: TGTGCCAGCACGAGCGGGGGGGCCTTTCAGACCCAGTACTTC. This translates into CASTSGGAFQTQYF.